Each of the 8 T cell receptor beta chains below was sequenced from the same sample in a study of early T cells in non-severe SARS-CoV-2 infection. In TCRdb, the 5' RACE reads were re-called with MiXCR into one record per CDR3 protein. Of about 61,000 distinct CDR3 sequences listed, roughly a tenth were seen once; the top ten hold under 2%. Sequenced sample: whole blood. The receptors come from an adult who was a healthcare worker with PCR-confirmed SARS-CoV-2 infection or an uninfected control (not recorded which).

V gene TRBV7-2 combines with J gene TRBJ1-5; tentatively, D is TRBD1 (6 bases). V was trimmed by 6 bases and J by 0 bases, leaving 12 bases between them. Germline lookup yields CDR1 SGHTA and CDR2 FQGNSA. There are 15 residues in the CDR3. CDR3: CASRFTGTSNQPQHF. DNA for the CDR3: TGTGCCAGCAGATTCACAGGGACTAGCAATCAGCCCCAGCATTTT.

The chain uses TRBV9 and TRBJ2-1; 9 nucleotides agree with TRBD1. This CDR3 is built from 15 residues. Germline loops: CDR1 SGDLS, CDR2 YYNGEE. Unmatched junction bases numbered 10, after V lost 5 bases and J lost 7 bases. The CDR3 DNA reads TGTGCCAGCAGTCCTACAGGGGGCGGGTTGAATGAGCAGTTCTTC. Its translation is CASSPTGGGLNEQFF. Variable domain in full (rest from reference TRBV9 and TRBJ2-1): DSGVTQTPKHLITATGQRVTLRCSPRSGDLSVYWYQQSLDQGLQFLIQYYNGEERAKGNILERFSAQQFPDLHSELNLSSLELGDSALYFCASSPTGGGLNEQFFGPGTRLTVL.

The chain links TRBV20-1 to TRBJ2-5, with 13 bases aligning to TRBD2. V lost 3 bases to trimming and J lost 2 bases; unmatched junction nucleotides: 9. The length of the CDR3 is 17 residues. The germline V gene has CDR1 DFQATT and CDR2 SNEGSKA (reference sequence). The DNA of the CDR3 is TGCAGTGCTAGGGTATCACAGGGACTAGCGGGGCAAGAGACCCAGTACTTC. This translates into CSARVSQGLAGQETQYF.

This clonotype was counted many times. The genes are TRBV20-1 and TRBJ2-1; 9 bases agree with TRBD2. The CDR3 totals 15 residues. After removal of 3 bases from V and 4 bases from J, the junction contained 7 bases not matched to a gene. Germline CDR1 reads DFQATT; CDR2 reads SNEGSKA (reference sequence). This CDR3 reads CSARALAGTYNEQFF. The CDR3 DNA sequence: TGCAGTGCTAGGGCCCTAGCGGGGACTTACAATGAGCAGTTCTTC.

Many counts were recorded for this clonotype. This sequence joins TRBV4-3 and TRBJ2-3; D might be TRBD2 (6 bases). The germline V gene encodes CDR1 LGHNA and CDR2 YSLEER. Trimming pared 3 bases from V and 4 bases from J, leaving 11 bases between. CDR3 size: 14 residues. DNA for the CDR3: TGCGCCAGCAGCCAGGCGCCGGGGGCAGATACGCAGTATTTT. Its protein product is CASSQAPGADTQYF.

This clonotype was counted ten times or more. The V gene is TRBV12-3 or TRBV12-4, the J gene TRBJ2-3; D gene uncertain. The CDR3 totals 17 residues. V was pared by 2 bases and J by 1 base, with 16 bases between. The CDR3: CASSLSGSAFGTDTQYF. In DNA, the CDR3 is TGTGCCAGCAGTTTATCTGGGTCCGCCTTTGGCACAGATACGCAGTATTTT.

At least ten counts were recorded for this clonotype. V and J are TRBV4-1 and TRBJ2-2; no clear D. There are 14 residues in the CDR3. Germline V CDR1 and CDR2: MGHRA, YSYEKL. V dropped 0 bases and J dropped 2 bases, with 4 bases sitting between them. The CDR3 region is CASSQDGNTGELFF. CDR3 nucleotide sequence: TGCGCCAGCAGCCAAGATGGAAACACCGGGGAGCTGTTTTTT.

The gene calls are TRBV11-2 and TRBJ2-7; 9 nucleotides line up with TRBD2. Looked up from germline, CDR1 is SGHAT and CDR2 is FQNNGV. V was clipped by 5 bases and J by 7 bases; unmatched bases: 15. The CDR3 consists of 16 residues. The CDR3: CASSQDRTSATGEQYF. The CDR3 nucleotides read TGTGCCAGCAGCCAAGACAGGACTAGCGCTACTGGGGAGCAGTACTTC.